These 21 T cell receptor beta chains came from one sample sequenced in a study of patients and donors after allogeneic stem cell transplantation. TCRdb passed the RT-PCR reads through MiXCR, listing each CDR3 protein once. The table records about a million distinct CDR3 sequences, roughly 18% of them present only once. The sample consisted of blood, either unsorted or a sorted T cell fraction (not recorded which). The receptor source for this set is a human donor who was either an allogeneic HSCT recipient or a stem cell or donor lymphocyte infusion donor (not recorded which). It is not recorded whose cells these are; they may come from a transplant donor.

This clonotype was counted only a few times. The chain has TRBV30 and TRBJ2-5; maybe TRBD2 (5 bases). In germline, CDR1 is GTSNPN, CDR2 SVGIG (reference sequence). V lost 1 base and J 4 bases, leaving 10 bases between the germline ends. This CDR3 comprises 13 residues. CDR3 region: CAWSGQRRETQYF. The CDR3 DNA sequence: TGTGCCTGGAGTGGTCAGCGGAGAGAGACCCAGTACTTC.

The chain joins TRBV14 to TRBJ1-2; weak D call: TRBD1 (5 bases). The CDR3 spans 16 residues. Germline V gene data show CDR1 as SGHDN and CDR2 as FVKESK. Trimming removed 2 bases at V and 6 bases at J, with 19 bases between. This CDR3 reads CASSQTTRQTADGYTF. CDR3 nucleotides: TGTGCCAGCAGCCAAACCACCCGACAGACCGCTGATGGCTACACCTTC.

This clonotype was seen at least ten times. The V call is TRBV7-9, the J call TRBJ1-1, with TRBD1 matching over 8 bases. The trim removed 5 bases at V and 0 bases at J, leaving 5 bases unmatched. The CDR3 consists of 15 residues. Germline V gene lookup returns CDR1 SEHNR and CDR2 FQNEAQ (reference sequence). CDR3 in amino acids: CASSLRTGMNTEAFF. The CDR3 DNA sequence: TGTGCCAGCAGCCTGCGGACAGGGATGAACACTGAAGCTTTCTTT.

This clonotype showed up just a few times. This sequence joins TRBV6-5 and TRBJ1-3; perhaps TRBD1 as D (5 bases). Per germline, CDR1 MNHEY and CDR2 SVGAGI. This CDR3 has 19 residues. Trimming cost V 1 base and J 1 base, with 20 bases left between them. The CDR3 loop reads CASSYCARAGVVSGNTIYF. The CDR3 DNA reads TGTGCCAGCAGTTACTGTGCCCGGGCGGGGGTTGTTTCTGGAAACACCATATATTTT.

The V call is TRBV12-5, the J call TRBJ1-6, with D possibly TRBD1 on 5 matching bases. CDR1 is LGHNT and CDR2 is FRNRAP in the germline V gene. Trimming took 1 base from V and 9 from J, leaving 13 bases between them. The CDR3 extends over 15 amino acids. CDR3 sequence: CASGLERDPFSPLHF. The CDR3 DNA reads as TGTGCTAGTGGTTTGGAACGGGACCCTTTTTCACCCCTCCACTTT.

This clonotype was counted a few times. The rearrangement links TRBV7-3 to TRBJ1-1, with D uncertain. The CDR3 is 17 amino acids. V was pared by 5 bases and J by 5 bases, with 24 bases between. Germline CDR1 and CDR2: SGHTA and FQGTGA. The CDR3, as DNA: TGTGCCAGCAGCCCAGGAGTTGCCCTAGAGGGAGGTACTGAAGCTTTCTTT. Translating gives CASSPGVALEGGTEAFF.

The J gene is TRBJ2-7, the V gene TRBV9; possibly TRBD1 for D (5 bases). The V end was cut by 1 base, the J end by 1 base, with 9 bases between. Germline CDR1 SGDLS, CDR2 YYNGEE. This CDR3 comprises 14 residues. In DNA, the CDR3 is TGTGCCAGCAGCGTAAGCAGGGTTTCCTACGAGCAGTACTTC. Translation gives CASSVSRVSYEQYF.

This clonotype appeared a few times. V usage is TRBV12-3 or TRBV12-4 and J usage is TRBJ1-6; D gene unclear. This CDR3 comprises 13 residues. The V end lost 2 bases, the J end lost 7 bases, and 6 bases lay between the germline ends. Here the CDR3 DNA reads TGTGCCAGCAGTTTAAAGGGAAATTCACCCCTCCACTTT. This gives the protein CASSLKGNSPLHF.

V gene TRBV4-3 combines with J gene TRBJ1-1; 9 nucleotides line up with TRBD1. Per the germline V gene, CDR1 is LGHNA and CDR2 is YSLEER. The CDR3 runs 15 residues. The junction had 9 bases not matched to a gene; V was cut back by 4 bases and J by 6 bases. The CDR3 region is CASSRPGQGFAEAFF. The DNA of the CDR3 is TGCGCCAGCAGCCGCCCCGGACAGGGGTTCGCTGAAGCTTTCTTT.

This clonotype was seen only a few times. The J gene is TRBJ2-3, the V gene TRBV9; the D gene is possibly TRBD1 (6 bases). Between the trimmed V and J ends, which lost 5 bases and 2 bases, there was a span of 15 bases. This CDR3 region has 15 residues. Per the germline V gene, CDR1 is SGDLS and CDR2 is YYNGEE. In nucleotides, the CDR3 is TGTGCCAGCAGTGGACACCGGACAGTCACAGATACGCAGTATTTT. Translated: CASSGHRTVTDTQYF.

This clonotype was found a few times. The chain uses TRBV18 and TRBJ2-1; 7 positions match TRBD1. The CDR3 loop spans 14 amino acids. The V gene's germline CDR1 is KGHSH and CDR2 LQKENI. J lost 7 bases, V lost 2 bases, and 5 bases had no gene match. The CDR3 loop reads CASSPEQGWNEQFF. The DNA of the CDR3 is TGTGCCAGCTCACCAGAACAGGGGTGGAATGAGCAGTTCTTC.

The chain carries TRBV27 and TRBJ2-3; 9 nucleotides match TRBD2. J gave up 4 bases and V 6 bases, and 5 bases lay outside the gene matches. The germline gives CDR1 MNHEY, CDR2 SMNVEV (reference sequence). The CDR3 consists of 14 residues. The CDR3 protein is CASRVLAGPDTQYF. The CDR3 bases are TGTGCCAGCAGGGTACTAGCGGGCCCAGATACGCAGTATTTT.

This clonotype was found a few times. The rearrangement uses TRBV6-1 and TRBJ1-3, with D maybe TRBD1 (5 bases). The germline V and J ends were trimmed by 4 bases and 4 bases, with 11 bases remaining between them. This CDR3 is 14 amino acids long. Germline V gene sequence: CDR1 MNHNS, CDR2 SASEGT. CDR3 sequence reads: CASSALDKGNTIYF. The DNA of the CDR3 is TGTGCCAGCAGTGCCTTGGACAAAGGAAACACCATATATTTT.

This clonotype was seen a handful of times. The J gene is TRBJ2-1, the V gene TRBV11-2; possibly TRBD2 for D (7 bases). The CDR3 spans 14 residues. V lost 4 bases, J lost 5 bases, and 12 bases lay in between. Per germline, CDR1 SGHAT and CDR2 FQNNGV. The DNA for the CDR3 is TGTGCCAGCAGCTCCACGGGGGGCGACAATGAGCAGTTCTTC. Translated, it gives CASSSTGGDNEQFF.

The V gene is TRBV4-2, the J gene TRBJ2-6; D is unclear. V shed 3 bases and J shed 0 bases, with 9 bases lying between them. The CDR3 runs 16 residues. Germline V gives CDR1 LGHNA, CDR2 YNFKEQ. In nucleotides, the CDR3 is TGTGCCAGCAGCCACCCCAGCGTCTCTGGGGCCAACGTCCTGACTTTC. It yields the protein CASSHPSVSGANVLTF.

The chain combines TRBV10-3 with TRBJ2-7, with TRBD1 identical over 9 bases. Per germline, CDR1 ENHRY and CDR2 SYGVKD. J gave up 1 base and V 6 bases, and 4 bases lay outside the gene matches. The CDR3 is 14 residues long. The CDR3 DNA sequence: TGTGCCATCAGGACCGGGACAGGGTCCTACGAGCAGTACTTC. Encoded protein: CAIRTGTGSYEQYF.

This clonotype was detected only a few times. This sequence joins TRBV5-5 and TRBJ2-3, with 7 bases identical to TRBD1. V lost 1 base, J lost 2 bases, and 7 bases stayed unmatched. CDR1 and CDR2 (germline): SGHKS, YYEKEE (reference sequence). The CDR3 contains 16 residues. The CDR3: CASSLHGTAPTDTQYF. The CDR3 DNA reads as TGTGCCAGCAGCTTGCACGGGACAGCACCCACAGATACGCAGTATTTT.

This chain connects TRBV24-1 to TRBJ2-3; D ambiguous. Germline V lookup: CDR1 KGHDR, CDR2 SFDVKD. This CDR3 contains 15 residues. The V end lost 5 bases, the J end lost 0 bases, and 11 bases lay between the germline ends. CDR3 loop: CATSALGSSTDTQYF. The CDR3 DNA follows: TGTGCCACCAGTGCACTTGGAAGTAGCACAGATACGCAGTATTTT.

CDR3 in amino acids: CASSLAVAPGQGNQPQHF. DNA for the CDR3: TGTGCCAGCAGCTTAGCGGTCGCGCCAGGGCAAGGCAATCAGCCCCAGCATTTT. The rearrangement uses TRBV11-1 and TRBJ1-5; D may be TRBD1 (5 bases). Germline V lookup: CDR1 SGHAT, CDR2 FQDESV (reference sequence). The V end lost 0 bases, the J end lost 2 bases, and 17 bases lay between the germline ends. CDR3 length: 18 residues.

Only a few counts were recorded for this clonotype. V is TRBV7-9 and J is TRBJ1-1; D is perhaps TRBD1 (5 bases). This CDR3 comprises 15 residues. CDR1 SEHNR and CDR2 FQNEAQ come from the germline V gene (reference sequence). Trimming removed 4 bases from V and 0 bases from J, with 12 bases in between. The chain's CDR3 is CASSSGPGVNTEAFF. In DNA form, the CDR3 reads TGTGCCAGCAGCTCCGGACCGGGGGTGAACACTGAAGCTTTCTTT.

This clonotype has just a few counts. This rearrangement joins TRBV6-1 to TRBJ2-7, with TRBD1 matching over 10 bases. The CDR3 is 15 residues long. From germline, CDR1 is MNHNS and CDR2 SASEGT. Trimming cost V 9 bases and J 2 bases; bases outside gene matches: 10. Here the CDR3 DNA reads TGTGCCAGTGACAGCTGGGACAGGGGCCCCTACGAGCAGTACTTC. This translates into CASDSWDRGPYEQYF.